The present T cell receptor beta chain was sequenced within a study of blood T cell repertoires in COVID-19. For the study at large: T cells, B-cell-depleted T cells, or PBMCs provided the cDNA or gDNA that served as material.

This CDR3 spans 13 amino acids. The V segment lost 10 bases and the J segment 2 bases; nucleotides outside the gene matches: 2. CDR1 and CDR2 from the germline V gene are WSHSY and SAAADI. The method was immunoSEQ multiplex PCR; TCRdb's version includes in-frame clones alone and lacks a portion of them. The sample consists of about 270,000 clones, about nine tenths of them appearing once. Sequencing input: peripheral blood. The V and J genes are TRBV10-2 and TRBJ2-6, with 7 bases that match TRBD1. This TCR came from a woman in her sixties who had recovered from COVID-19. CDR3 amino acids: CATDRAGANVLTF. In DNA, the CDR3 is TGCGCCACCGACAGGGCTGGGGCCAACGTCCTGACTTTC.